Sequencing of this TCR beta chain was carried out in a study of naive and memory T cell subsets. Whole-study results and caveats: Especially in CD8 cells, naive repertoires contained a few larger clonotypes, possibly CD45RA-re-expressing memory cells. Over 95% of naive TCR sequences appeared only once after error correction, unlike memory subsets. Diversity fell and Gini index rose from naive through CM, EM, EMRA.

The beta constant-region primer was an equimolar mix of two oligonucleotides covering TRBC1 and TRBC2. Nested alpha and beta constant-region primers with the SP2 primer drove four PCR rounds on ligated cDNA. A 12-nucleotide UMI and the SP2 primer were added to the cDNA 3' end by oligonucleotide ligation. TCRdb re-called the UMI-ligation and nested PCR reads with MiXCR, one entry per CDR3 protein. The repertoire includes under 150,000 distinct CDR3 sequences, around 21% of them detected once, and 0.6% to 0.7% sits in the top ten. This clonotype turned up a few times. Its antigen is still unknown. After the first PCR, alpha and beta chain libraries were processed separately. Per germline, CDR1 MNHEY and CDR2 SMNVEV (reference sequence). The V and J ends lost 5 bases and 0 bases, in that order; junction bases with no gene match: 9. This CDR3 is built from 16 residues.

This rearrangement joins TRBV27 to TRBJ2-5; 7 bases match TRBD2. The TCR comes from a human donor in good health. Sample: naive CD8+ T cells from blood. The CDR3 DNA is TGTGCCAGCAGTCCGGGGACTATTTGGGACCAAGAGACCCAGTACTTC. Amino acids: CASSPGTIWDQETQYF.